The 16 T cell receptor beta chains in this list originate from one sample, sequenced in a study of blood T cell repertoires in COVID-19. The method was immunoSEQ multiplex PCR; TCRdb's version includes in-frame clones alone and lacks a portion of them. This sample has approximately 200,000 clones; approximately 81% occur once, and the top ten carry 15% to 20%. Specimen: peripheral blood. All receptors derive from a person aged 65-85 years with COVID-19, enrolled during active disease.

The sample holds a few counts of this clone. The chain recombines TRBV6-5 with TRBJ2-7; 8 bases map to TRBD1. V was clipped by 6 bases and J by 2 bases; unmatched bases: 9. The germline CDR1 and CDR2 sequences are MNHEY and SVGAGI. The CDR3 has 15 amino acids. CDR3 in amino acids: CASSPSQGATYEQYF. The CDR3 DNA sequence: TGTGCCAGCAGCCCCTCCCAGGGGGCTACCTACGAGCAGTACTTC.

The genes are TRBV11-2 and TRBJ1-2; TRBD1 is a possible D gene (5 bases). V was clipped by 2 bases and J by 0 bases, with 13 bases between them. The CDR3 spans 16 residues. Per the germline V gene, CDR1 is SGHAT and CDR2 is FQNNGV. The chain's CDR3 is CASSLTSDRANYGYTF. CDR3 bases: TGTGCCAGCAGCTTAACCAGCGACAGAGCTAACTATGGCTACACCTTC.

This clone was observed once. DNA for the CDR3: TGTGCCAGCAGCGTAGGTACAGGGTCGTCCTACGAGCAGTACTTC. Translated, it gives CASSVGTGSSYEQYF. The chain has TRBV9 and TRBJ2-7; D may be TRBD1 (6 bases). Germline V gene data show CDR1 as SGDLS and CDR2 as YYNGEE. The ends were cut back, 0 bases at V and 1 base at J, with 11 bases in the middle. The CDR3 loop spans 15 amino acids.

The chain couples TRBV7-9 to TRBJ2-7, with D hard to call. Germline-derived CDR1 and CDR2 are SEHNR and FQNEAQ (reference sequence). Trimming removed 3 bases at V and 2 bases at J, with 11 bases between. CDR3 length equals 14 residues. In DNA, the CDR3 is TGTGCCAGCAGCTTTATGCAGAGCGCCTACGAGCAGTACTTC. Translation gives CASSFMQSAYEQYF.

The gene calls are TRBV7-3 and TRBJ1-3; TRBD1 aligns across 7 bases. CDR3 size: 14 residues. From germline, CDR1 is SGHTA and CDR2 FQGTGA. V lost 5 bases to trimming and J lost 0 bases; unmatched junction nucleotides: 1. CDR3 bases: TGTGCCAGCAGCCGGACAGGCTCTGGAAACACCATATATTTT. Protein product: CASSRTGSGNTIYF.

The gene calls are TRBV27 and TRBJ2-2, with no clear D. The CDR3 extends over 13 amino acids. Per germline, CDR1 MNHEY and CDR2 SMNVEV (reference sequence). Trimming shortened V by 3 bases and J by 6 bases, and 8 bases separated the two germline ends. The CDR3 sequence is CASSFILSGELFF. In nucleotides, the CDR3 is TGTGCCAGCAGTTTTATACTGTCCGGGGAGCTGTTTTTT.

This chain links TRBV5-1 with TRBJ1-2, with 9 positions matching TRBD1. With V trimmed by 3 bases and J by 5 bases, 5 bases remained unmatched. The CDR3 sequence is 14 residues long. Germline V lookup: CDR1 SGHRS, CDR2 YFSETQ. The CDR3 loop is CASSWGQGPYGYTF. CDR3 in DNA: TGCGCCAGCAGCTGGGGACAGGGACCGTATGGCTACACCTTC.

The V call is TRBV7-3, the J call TRBJ2-1; 9 nucleotides align to TRBD2. CDR1 and CDR2 from the germline V gene are SGHTA and FQGTGA. This CDR3 spans 13 amino acids. The V gene end was trimmed by 3 bases and the J gene end by 6 bases; junction bases not matched to a gene: 0. In nucleotides, the CDR3 is TGTGCCAGCAGCTTTAGCGGGGGCAATGAGCAGTTCTTC. Residues: CASSFSGGNEQFF.

V is TRBV5-1 and J is TRBJ1-3, with a tentative D call TRBD1 (6 bases). The CDR3 contains 15 residues. Germline V gene data show CDR1 as SGHRS and CDR2 as YFSETQ. The V end was cut by 6 bases, the J end by 0 bases, with 13 bases between. Here the CDR3 DNA reads TGCGCCAGCACCTTTAAGGGGGACTCTGGAAACACCATATATTTT. As protein: CASTFKGDSGNTIYF. The full variable domain, with the rest looked up from reference TRBV5-1 and TRBJ1-3, is KAGVTQTPRYLIKTRGQQVTLSCSPISGHRSVSWYQQTPGQGLQFLFEYFSETQRNKGNFPGRFSGRQFSNSRSEMNVSTLELGDSALYLCASTFKGDSGNTIYFGEGSWLTVV.

This rearrangement joins TRBV6-5 to TRBJ1-2; D not resolved. Looked up from germline, CDR1 is MNHEY and CDR2 is SVGAGI. V shed 0 bases and J shed 4 bases, with 9 bases lying between them. The CDR3 has 14 residues. CDR3 sequence reads: CASSYSRGFYGYTF. CDR3 nucleotides: TGTGCCAGCAGTTACTCTCGCGGATTCTATGGCTACACCTTC.

This sequence joins TRBV7-7 and TRBJ2-5; D is possibly TRBD2 (5 bases). The CDR3 has 15 amino acids. Germline V gene data show CDR1 as SSHAT and CDR2 as FNYEAQ (reference sequence). V shed 3 bases and J shed 2 bases, with 13 bases lying between them. The CDR3 region is CASSLVGRGQETQYF. CDR3 nucleotides: TGTGCCAGCAGCTTGGTTGGACGGGGACAAGAGACCCAGTACTTC.

The chain couples TRBV18 to TRBJ1-6, with 10 bases aligning to TRBD1. The CDR3 spans 17 residues. V lost 1 base to trimming and J lost 7 bases; unmatched junction nucleotides: 7. Germline CDR1 reads KGHSH; CDR2 reads LQKENI. The CDR3 DNA follows: TGTGCCAGCTCACCACTAAAGTCGGGACAGGGGAATTCACCCCTCCACTTT. Its translation: CASSPLKSGQGNSPLHF.

The V and J genes are TRBV2 and TRBJ1-5, with unresolved D. CDR1 and CDR2 from the germline V gene are SNHLY and FYNNEI. The CDR3 is 14 residues long. The V end lost 4 bases, the J end lost 3 bases, and 10 bases lay between the germline ends. CDR3 nucleotides: TGTGCCAGCAGTGGGGCTGGATCCAATCAGCCCCAGCATTTT. Translation gives CASSGAGSNQPQHF.

V usage is TRBV27 and J usage is TRBJ1-1; D is unresolved. V lost 6 bases, J lost 3 bases, and 11 bases lay in between. This CDR3 comprises 13 residues. CDR1 and CDR2 (germline): MNHEY, SMNVEV (reference sequence). CDR3: CASSYGLYTEAFF. CDR3 DNA: TGTGCCAGCAGCTATGGACTTTACACTGAAGCTTTCTTT.

This chain connects TRBV7-9 to TRBJ1-4, with a possible D match to TRBD1 (5 bases). The CDR3 totals 14 residues. The V gene's germline CDR1 is SEHNR and CDR2 FQNEAQ (reference sequence). Trimming took 7 bases from V and 2 from J, leaving 11 bases between them. Here the CDR3 DNA reads TGTGCCAGCATCATGGACACCACTAATGAAAAACTGTTTTTT. The encoded protein is CASIMDTTNEKLFF. Full variable domain (rest looked up from reference TRBV7-9 and TRBJ1-4): DTGVSQNPRHKITKRGQNVTFRCDPISEHNRLYWYRQTLGQGPEFLTYFQNEAQLEKSRLLSDRFSAERPKGSFSTLEIQRTEQGDSAMYLCASIMDTTNEKLFFGSGTQLSVL.

The gene calls are TRBV7-3 and TRBJ2-3, with 7 bases matching TRBD2. V gave up 2 bases and J gave up 3 bases; unmatched junction bases: 5. The CDR3 spans 15 residues. The germline CDR1 and CDR2 sequences are SGHTA and FQGTGA. CDR3 sequence (DNA): TGTGCCAGCAGCTTAGGGGAGGGTGCGACAGATACGCAGTATTTT. Translation gives CASSLGEGATDTQYF.